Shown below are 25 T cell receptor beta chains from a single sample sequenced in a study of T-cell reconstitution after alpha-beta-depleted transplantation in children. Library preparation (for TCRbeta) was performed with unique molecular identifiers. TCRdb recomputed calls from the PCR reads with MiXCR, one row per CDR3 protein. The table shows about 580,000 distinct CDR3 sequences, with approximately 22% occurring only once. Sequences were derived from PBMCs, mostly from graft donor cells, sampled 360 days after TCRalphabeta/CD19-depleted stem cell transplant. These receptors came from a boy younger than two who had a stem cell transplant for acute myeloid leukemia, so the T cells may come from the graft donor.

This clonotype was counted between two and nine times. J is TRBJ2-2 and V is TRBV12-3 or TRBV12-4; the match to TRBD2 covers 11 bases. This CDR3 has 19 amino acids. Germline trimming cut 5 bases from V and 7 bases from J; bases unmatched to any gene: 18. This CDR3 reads CASSPTPARLAGSNGELFF. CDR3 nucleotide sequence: TGTGCCAGCAGTCCCACGCCCGCCAGACTAGCGGGGTCGAACGGGGAGCTGTTTTTT.

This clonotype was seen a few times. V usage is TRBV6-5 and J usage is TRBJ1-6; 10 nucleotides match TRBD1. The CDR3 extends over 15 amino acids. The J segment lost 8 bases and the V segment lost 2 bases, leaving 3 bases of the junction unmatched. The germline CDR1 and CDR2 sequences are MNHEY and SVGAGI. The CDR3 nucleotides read TGTGCCAGCAGTTACGTGGGGACAGGGGATTCACCCCTCCACTTT. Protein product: CASSYVGTGDSPLHF.

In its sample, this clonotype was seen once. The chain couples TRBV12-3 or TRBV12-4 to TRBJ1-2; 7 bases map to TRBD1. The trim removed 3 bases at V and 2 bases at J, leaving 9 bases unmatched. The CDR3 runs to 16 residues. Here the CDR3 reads CASSFWTGEFNYGYTF. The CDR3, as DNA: TGTGCCAGCAGTTTTTGGACAGGAGAATTCAACTATGGCTACACCTTC.

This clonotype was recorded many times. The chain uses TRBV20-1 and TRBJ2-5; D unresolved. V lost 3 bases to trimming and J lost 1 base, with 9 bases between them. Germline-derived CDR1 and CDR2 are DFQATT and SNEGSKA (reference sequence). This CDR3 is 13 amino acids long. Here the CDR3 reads CSARWLAQETQYF. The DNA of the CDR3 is TGCAGTGCTAGGTGGTTAGCCCAAGAGACCCAGTACTTC.

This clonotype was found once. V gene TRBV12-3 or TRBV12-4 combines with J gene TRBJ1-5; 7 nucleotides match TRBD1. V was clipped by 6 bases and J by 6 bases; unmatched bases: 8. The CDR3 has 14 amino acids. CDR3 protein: CASSPQGKGQPQHF. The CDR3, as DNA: TGTGCCAGCAGCCCACAGGGGAAGGGTCAGCCCCAGCATTTT.

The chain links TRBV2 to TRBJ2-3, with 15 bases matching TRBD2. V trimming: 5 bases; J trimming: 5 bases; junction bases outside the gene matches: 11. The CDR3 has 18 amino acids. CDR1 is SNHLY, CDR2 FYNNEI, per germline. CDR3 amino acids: CASSPGLAGGPRGDTQYF. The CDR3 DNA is TGTGCCAGCAGTCCGGGACTAGCGGGGGGACCCCGAGGAGATACGCAGTATTTT.

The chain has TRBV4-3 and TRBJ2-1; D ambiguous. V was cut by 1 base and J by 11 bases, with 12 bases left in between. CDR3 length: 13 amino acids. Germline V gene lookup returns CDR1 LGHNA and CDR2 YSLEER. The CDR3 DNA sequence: TGCGCCAGCAGCCAAGCACTAAGGTGGAAGCAGTTCTTC. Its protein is CASSQALRWKQFF.

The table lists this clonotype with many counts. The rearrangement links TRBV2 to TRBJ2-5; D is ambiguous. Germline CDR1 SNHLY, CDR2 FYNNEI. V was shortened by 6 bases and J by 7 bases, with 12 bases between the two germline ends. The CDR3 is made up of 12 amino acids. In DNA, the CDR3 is TGTGCCAGCAGCCCCGAACGAGGGACCCAGTACTTC. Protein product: CASSPERGTQYF.

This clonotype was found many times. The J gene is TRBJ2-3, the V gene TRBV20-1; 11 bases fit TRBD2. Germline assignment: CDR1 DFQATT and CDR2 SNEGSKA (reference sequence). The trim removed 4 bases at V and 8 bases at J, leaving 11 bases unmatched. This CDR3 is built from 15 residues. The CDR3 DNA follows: TGCAGTGCTACCCTAGCGGGGGGTCTGAGGAGTACGCAGTATTTT. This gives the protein CSATLAGGLRSTQYF.

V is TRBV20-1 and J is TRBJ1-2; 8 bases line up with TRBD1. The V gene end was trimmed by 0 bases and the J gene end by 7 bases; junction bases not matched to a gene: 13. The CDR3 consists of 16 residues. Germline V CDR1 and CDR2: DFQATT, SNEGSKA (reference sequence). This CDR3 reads CSAREHGTGSPGGYTF. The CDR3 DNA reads TGCAGTGCTAGAGAACACGGGACAGGCTCCCCGGGTGGCTACACCTTC.

For the CDR3, the DNA is TGTGCCACCAGTGATCGGAGACAGGGGGCGGAGAATGAGCAGTTCTTC. Its translation: CATSDRRQGAENEQFF. The chain joins TRBV24-1 to TRBJ2-1; 10 bases align to TRBD1. Trimming took 3 bases from V and 7 from J; bases not matched to a gene: 8. The germline CDR1 and CDR2 sequences are KGHDR and SFDVKD. CDR3 length equals 16 residues.

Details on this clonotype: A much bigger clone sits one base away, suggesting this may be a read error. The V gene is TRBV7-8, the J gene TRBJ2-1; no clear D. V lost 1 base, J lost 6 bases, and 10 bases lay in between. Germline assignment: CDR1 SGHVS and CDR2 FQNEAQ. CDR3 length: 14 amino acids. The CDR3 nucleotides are TGTGCCAGCAGCTTAGGTTGGGCACTCAATGAGCAGTTCTTC. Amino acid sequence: CASSLGWALNEQFF.

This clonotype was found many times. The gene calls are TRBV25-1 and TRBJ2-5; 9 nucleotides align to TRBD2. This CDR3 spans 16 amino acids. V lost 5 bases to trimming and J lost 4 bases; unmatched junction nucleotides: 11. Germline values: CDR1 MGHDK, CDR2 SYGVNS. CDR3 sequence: CASSLRLAVTPETQYF. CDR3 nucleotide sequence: TGTGCCAGCAGTCTTCGACTAGCGGTCACCCCAGAGACCCAGTACTTC.

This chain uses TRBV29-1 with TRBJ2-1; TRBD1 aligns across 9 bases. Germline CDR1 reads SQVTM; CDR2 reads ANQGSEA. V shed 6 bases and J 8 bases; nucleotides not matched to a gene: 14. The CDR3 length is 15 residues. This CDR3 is CSVAPQGTGTHEQFF. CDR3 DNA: TGCAGCGTCGCCCCTCAGGGGACAGGGACCCATGAGCAGTTCTTC.

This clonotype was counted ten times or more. The CDR3 coding sequence is TGTGCCAGCAGTTTACGGGACACAGCCTACGAGCAGTACTTC. This codes for CASSLRDTAYEQYF. The V gene is TRBV12-3 or TRBV12-4, the J gene TRBJ2-7; weak D call: TRBD1 (6 bases). V was pared by 2 bases and J by 2 bases, with 10 bases between. This CDR3 region has 14 residues.

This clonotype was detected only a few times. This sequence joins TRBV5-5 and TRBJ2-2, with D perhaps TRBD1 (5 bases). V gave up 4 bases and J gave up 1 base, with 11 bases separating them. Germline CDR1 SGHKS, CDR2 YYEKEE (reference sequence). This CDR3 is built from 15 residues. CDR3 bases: TGTGCCAGCAGCCCGGGCAGGGAGAACACCGGGGAGCTGTTTTTT. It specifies CASSPGRENTGELFF.

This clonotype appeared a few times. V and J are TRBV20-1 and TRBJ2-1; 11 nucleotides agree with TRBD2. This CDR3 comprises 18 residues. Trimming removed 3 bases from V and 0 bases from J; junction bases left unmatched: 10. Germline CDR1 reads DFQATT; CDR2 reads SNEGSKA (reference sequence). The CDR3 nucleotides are TGCAGTGCTAGGCTGCTAGCGGGGGGCAAGAGCTCCTACAATGAGCAGTTCTTC. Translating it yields CSARLLAGGKSSYNEQFF.

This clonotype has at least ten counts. CDR3 sequence (DNA): TGTGCCAGCAGCTTACAAACAGCCAGCACAGATACGCAGTATTTT. This codes for CASSLQTASTDTQYF. J is TRBJ2-3 and V is TRBV7-2; D uncertain. V was shortened by 2 bases and J by 0 bases, with 9 bases between the two germline ends. Germline CDR1 reads SGHTA; CDR2 reads FQGNSA. There are 15 residues in the CDR3.

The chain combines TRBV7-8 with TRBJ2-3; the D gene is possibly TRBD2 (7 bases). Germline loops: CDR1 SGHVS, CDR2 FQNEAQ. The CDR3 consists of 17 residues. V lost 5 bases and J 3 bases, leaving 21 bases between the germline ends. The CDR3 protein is CASSRMFRGGGTDTQYF. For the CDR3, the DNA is TGTGCCAGCAGCCGTATGTTTAGGGGGGGAGGAACAGATACGCAGTATTTT.

The CDR3 region is CSAISLGEAGNTIYF. In DNA, the CDR3 is TGCAGTGCTATATCGTTGGGGGAGGCTGGAAACACCATATATTTT. This chain uses TRBV20-1 with TRBJ1-3, with D perhaps matching TRBD1 (5 bases). The CDR3 runs 15 residues. Germline V CDR1 and CDR2: DFQATT, SNEGSKA (reference sequence). Trimming took 4 bases from V and 2 from J, leaving 15 bases between them.

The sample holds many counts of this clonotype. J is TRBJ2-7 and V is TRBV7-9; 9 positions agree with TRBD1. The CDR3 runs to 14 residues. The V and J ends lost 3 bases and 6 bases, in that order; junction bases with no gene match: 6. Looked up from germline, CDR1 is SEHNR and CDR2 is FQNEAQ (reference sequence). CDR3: CASSFPGQGVEQYV. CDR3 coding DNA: TGTGCCAGCAGCTTCCCGGGACAGGGTGTCGAGCAGTACGTC.

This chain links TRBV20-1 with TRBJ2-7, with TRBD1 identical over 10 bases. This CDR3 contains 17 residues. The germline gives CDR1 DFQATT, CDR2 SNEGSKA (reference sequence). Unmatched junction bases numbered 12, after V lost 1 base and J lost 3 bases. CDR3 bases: TGCAGTGCTAGAGCGACCGGGACAGGGGTTGGAATCTACGAGCAGTACGTC. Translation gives CSARATGTGVGIYEQYV.

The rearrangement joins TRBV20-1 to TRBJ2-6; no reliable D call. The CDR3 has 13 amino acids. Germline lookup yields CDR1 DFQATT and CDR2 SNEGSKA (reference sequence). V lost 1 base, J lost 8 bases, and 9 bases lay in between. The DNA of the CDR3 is TGCAGTGCTAGAGGTCGACCGCCCAACGTCCTGACTTTC. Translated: CSARGRPPNVLTF.

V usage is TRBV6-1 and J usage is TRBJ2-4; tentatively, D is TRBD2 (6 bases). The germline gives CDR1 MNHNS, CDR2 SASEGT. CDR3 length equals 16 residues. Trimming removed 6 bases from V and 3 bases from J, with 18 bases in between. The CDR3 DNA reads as TGTGCCAGCAGCCAAAGGAGTGGGGGGAGCAAAAACATTCAGTACTTC. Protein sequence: CASSQRSGGSKNIQYF.

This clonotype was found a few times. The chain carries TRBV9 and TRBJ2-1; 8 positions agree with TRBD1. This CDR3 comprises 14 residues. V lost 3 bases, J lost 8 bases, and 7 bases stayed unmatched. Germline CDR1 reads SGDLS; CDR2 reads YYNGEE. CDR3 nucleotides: TGTGCCAGCAGCGCGCAATACAGGGGGGATGAGCAGTTCTTC. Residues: CASSAQYRGDEQFF.